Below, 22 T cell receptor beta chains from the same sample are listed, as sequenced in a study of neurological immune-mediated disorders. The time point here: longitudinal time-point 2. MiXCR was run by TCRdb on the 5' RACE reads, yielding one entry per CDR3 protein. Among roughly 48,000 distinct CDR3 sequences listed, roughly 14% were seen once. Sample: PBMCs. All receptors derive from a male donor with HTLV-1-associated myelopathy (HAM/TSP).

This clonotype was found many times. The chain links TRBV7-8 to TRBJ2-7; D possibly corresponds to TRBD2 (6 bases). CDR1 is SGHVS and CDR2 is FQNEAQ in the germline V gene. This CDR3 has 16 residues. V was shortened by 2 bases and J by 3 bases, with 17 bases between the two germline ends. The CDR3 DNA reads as TGTGCCAGCAGCTTATTTGCGGGACGAACATACTACGAGCAGTACTTC. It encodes CASSLFAGRTYYEQYF.

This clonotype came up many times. The CDR3 bases are TGTGCCAGCAGCCTAGATGGGGCCAACACAGATACGCAGTATTTT. This gives the protein CASSLDGANTDTQYF. This chain joins TRBV12-3 or TRBV12-4 and TRBJ2-3; TRBD1 is a possible D gene (5 bases). CDR3 length equals 15 residues. The ends were cut back, 6 bases at V and 2 bases at J, with 15 bases in the middle.

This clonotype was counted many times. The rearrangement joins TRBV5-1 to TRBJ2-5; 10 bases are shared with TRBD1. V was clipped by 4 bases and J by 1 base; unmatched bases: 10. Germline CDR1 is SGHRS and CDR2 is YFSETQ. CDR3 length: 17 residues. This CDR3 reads CASSRGQGFGIQETQYF. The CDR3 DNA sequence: TGCGCCAGCAGCCGGGGACAGGGGTTTGGAATCCAAGAGACCCAGTACTTC. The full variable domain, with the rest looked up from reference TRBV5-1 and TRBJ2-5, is KAGVTQTPRYLIKTRGQQVTLSCSPISGHRSVSWYQQTPGQGLQFLFEYFSETQRNKGNFPGRFSGRQFSNSRSEMNVSTLELGDSALYLCASSRGQGFGIQETQYFGPGTRLLVL.

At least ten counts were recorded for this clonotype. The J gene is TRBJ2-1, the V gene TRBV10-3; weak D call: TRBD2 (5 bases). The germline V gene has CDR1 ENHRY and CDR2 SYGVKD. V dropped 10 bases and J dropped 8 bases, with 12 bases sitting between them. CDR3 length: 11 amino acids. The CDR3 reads CATAKRDEQFF. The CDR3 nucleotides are TGTGCCACTGCAAAGAGGGATGAGCAGTTCTTC.

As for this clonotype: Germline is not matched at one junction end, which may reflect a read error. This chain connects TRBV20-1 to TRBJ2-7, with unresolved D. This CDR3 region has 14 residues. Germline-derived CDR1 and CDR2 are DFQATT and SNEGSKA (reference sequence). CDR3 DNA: TGCAGTGATAGAGATCGTAAGGGAACCTACGAGCAGTACTTC. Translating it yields CSDRDRKGTYEQYF.

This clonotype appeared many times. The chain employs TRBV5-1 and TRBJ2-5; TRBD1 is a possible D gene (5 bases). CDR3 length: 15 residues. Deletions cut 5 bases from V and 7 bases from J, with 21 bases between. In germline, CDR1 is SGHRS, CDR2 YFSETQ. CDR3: CASSTRQSPMGTQYF. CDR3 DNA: TGCGCCAGCAGTACACGACAGAGCCCTATGGGGACCCAGTACTTC.

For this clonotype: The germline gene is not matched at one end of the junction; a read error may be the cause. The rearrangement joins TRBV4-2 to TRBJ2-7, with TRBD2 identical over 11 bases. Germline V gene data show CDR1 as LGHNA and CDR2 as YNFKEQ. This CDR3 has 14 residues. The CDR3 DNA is TGTGACAGCAGCTTTAGCGGGGGGGTCGGCGAGCAGTACTTC. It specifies CDSSFSGGVGEQYF.

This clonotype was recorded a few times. CDR3 region: CASIPGRRGTGELFF. The CDR3 coding sequence is TGTGCCAGCATCCCGGGACGAAGGGGCACCGGGGAGCTGTTTTTT. The chain recombines TRBV7-6 with TRBJ2-2; TRBD1 or TRBD2 may be the D gene (5 bases each). Germline V lookup: CDR1 SGHVS, CDR2 FNYEAQ. Deletions cut 7 bases from V and 4 bases from J, with 16 bases between. The length of the CDR3 is 15 residues.

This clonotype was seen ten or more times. As DNA, the CDR3 is TGCGCCAGCAGCTTTGAGAGGGGGGTCACCGGGGAGCTGTTTTTT. It is translated as CASSFERGVTGELFF. The chain carries TRBV5-1 and TRBJ2-2; D tentatively fits TRBD1 or TRBD2 (6 bases each). CDR3 length: 15 residues. V was trimmed by 2 bases and J by 4 bases, leaving 12 bases between them. The germline CDR1 and CDR2 sequences are SGHRS and YFSETQ.

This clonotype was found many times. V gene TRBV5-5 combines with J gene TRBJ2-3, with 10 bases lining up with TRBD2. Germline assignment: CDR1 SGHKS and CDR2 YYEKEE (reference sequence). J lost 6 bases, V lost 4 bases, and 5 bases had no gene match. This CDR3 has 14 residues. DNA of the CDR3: TGTGCCAGCAGCGCCTCGACTAGCGGGGATACGCAGTATTTT. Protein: CASSASTSGDTQYF.

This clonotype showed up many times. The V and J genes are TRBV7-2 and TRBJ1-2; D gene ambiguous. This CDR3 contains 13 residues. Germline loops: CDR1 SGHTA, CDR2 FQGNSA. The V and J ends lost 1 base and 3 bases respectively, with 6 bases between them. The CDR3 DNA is TGTGCCAGCAGCTTAGACCGGTACTATGGCTACACCTTC. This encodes CASSLDRYYGYTF.

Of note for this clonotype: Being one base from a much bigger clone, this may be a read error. The CDR3 nucleotides are TGCGCCAGCAGCTTGTCCGTACAGGGACAAGAGACCCAGTACTTC. Amino acid sequence: CASSLSVQGQETQYF. V gene TRBV5-1 combines with J gene TRBJ2-5; possibly TRBD1 for D (6 bases). V lost 1 base to trimming and J lost 2 bases, with 12 bases between them. Germline loops: CDR1 SGHRS, CDR2 YFSETQ. This CDR3 has 15 amino acids.

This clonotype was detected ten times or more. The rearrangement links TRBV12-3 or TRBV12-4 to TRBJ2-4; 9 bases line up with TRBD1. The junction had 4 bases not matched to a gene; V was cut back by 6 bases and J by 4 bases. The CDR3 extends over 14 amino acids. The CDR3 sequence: CASSTGTGKNIQYF. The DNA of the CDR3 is TGTGCCAGCAGCACCGGGACAGGGAAAAACATTCAGTACTTC.

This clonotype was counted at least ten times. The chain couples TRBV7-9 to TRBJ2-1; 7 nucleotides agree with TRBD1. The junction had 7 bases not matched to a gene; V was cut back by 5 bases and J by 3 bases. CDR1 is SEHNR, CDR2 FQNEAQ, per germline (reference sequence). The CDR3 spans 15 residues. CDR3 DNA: TGTGCCAGCAGCCCCCCCGGGACAGTCTACAATGAGCAGTTCTTC. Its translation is CASSPPGTVYNEQFF.

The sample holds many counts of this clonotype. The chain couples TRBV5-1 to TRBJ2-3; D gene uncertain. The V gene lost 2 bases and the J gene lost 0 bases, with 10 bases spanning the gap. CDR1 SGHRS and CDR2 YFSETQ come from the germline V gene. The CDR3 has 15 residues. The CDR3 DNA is TGCGCCAGCAGCTTTGGGGATACAAGCACAGATACGCAGTATTTT. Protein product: CASSFGDTSTDTQYF.

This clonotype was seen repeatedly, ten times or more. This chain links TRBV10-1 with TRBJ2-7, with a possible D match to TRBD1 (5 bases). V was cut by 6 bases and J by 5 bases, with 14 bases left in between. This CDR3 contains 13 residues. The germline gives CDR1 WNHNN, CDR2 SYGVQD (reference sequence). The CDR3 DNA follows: TGCGCCAGCAGCGCCCAGGGAAGGGACGAGCAGTACTTC. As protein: CASSAQGRDEQYF.

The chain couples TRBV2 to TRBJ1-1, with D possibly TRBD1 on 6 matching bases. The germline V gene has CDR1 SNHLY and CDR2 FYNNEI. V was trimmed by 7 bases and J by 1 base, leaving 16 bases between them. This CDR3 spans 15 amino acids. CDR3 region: CASTGLRTENTEAFF. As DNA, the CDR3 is TGTGCCAGCACTGGTTTACGGACAGAGAACACTGAAGCTTTCTTT.

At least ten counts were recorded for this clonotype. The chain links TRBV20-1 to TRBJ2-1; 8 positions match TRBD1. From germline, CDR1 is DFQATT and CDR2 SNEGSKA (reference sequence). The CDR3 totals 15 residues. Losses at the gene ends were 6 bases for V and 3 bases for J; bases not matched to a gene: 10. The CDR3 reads CSAKQGRGLYNEQFF. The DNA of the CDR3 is TGCAGTGCCAAGCAGGGCAGGGGGCTCTACAATGAGCAGTTCTTC.

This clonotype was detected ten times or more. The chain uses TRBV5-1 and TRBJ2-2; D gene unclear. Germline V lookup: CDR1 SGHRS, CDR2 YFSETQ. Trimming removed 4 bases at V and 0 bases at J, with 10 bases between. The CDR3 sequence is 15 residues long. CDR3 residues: CASSPQVANTGELFF. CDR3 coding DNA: TGCGCCAGCAGCCCCCAGGTTGCGAACACCGGGGAGCTGTTTTTT.

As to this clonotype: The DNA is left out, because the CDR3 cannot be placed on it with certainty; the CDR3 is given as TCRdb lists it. The CDR3 is CASSFYICSARDAGAVEGLAQHF. This chain links TRBV5-6 with TRBJ1-5; no check of the table's D call, TRBD1, against the DNA was made. Germline-derived CDR1 and CDR2 are SGHDT and YYEEEE. Ends included, the CDR3 has 23 residues.

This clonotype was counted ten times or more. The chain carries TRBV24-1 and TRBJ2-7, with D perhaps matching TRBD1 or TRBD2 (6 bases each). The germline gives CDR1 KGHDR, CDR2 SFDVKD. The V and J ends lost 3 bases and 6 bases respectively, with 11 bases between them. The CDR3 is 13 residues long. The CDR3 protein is CATSDIQGGEQYF. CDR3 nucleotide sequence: TGTGCCACCAGTGATATACAGGGAGGCGAGCAGTACTTC.

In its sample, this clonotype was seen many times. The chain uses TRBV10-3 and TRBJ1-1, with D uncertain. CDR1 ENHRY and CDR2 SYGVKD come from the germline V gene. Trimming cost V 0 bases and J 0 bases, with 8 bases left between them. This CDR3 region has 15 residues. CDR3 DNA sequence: TGTGCCATCAGTGAGTCCGGCAGCTTGAACACTGAAGCTTTCTTT. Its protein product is CAISESGSLNTEAFF.